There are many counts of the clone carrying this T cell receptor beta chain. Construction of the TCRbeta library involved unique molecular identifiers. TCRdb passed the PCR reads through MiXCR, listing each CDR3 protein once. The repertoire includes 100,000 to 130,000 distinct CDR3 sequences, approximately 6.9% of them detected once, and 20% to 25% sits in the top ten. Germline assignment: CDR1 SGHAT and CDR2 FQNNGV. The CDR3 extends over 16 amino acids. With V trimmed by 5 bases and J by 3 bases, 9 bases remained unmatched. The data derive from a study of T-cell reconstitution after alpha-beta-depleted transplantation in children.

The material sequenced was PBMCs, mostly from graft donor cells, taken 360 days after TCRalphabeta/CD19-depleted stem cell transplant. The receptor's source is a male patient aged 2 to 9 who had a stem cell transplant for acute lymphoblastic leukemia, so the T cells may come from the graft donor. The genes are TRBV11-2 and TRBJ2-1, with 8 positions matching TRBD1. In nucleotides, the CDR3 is TGTGCCAGCAGCCACCCGGGACAGGTATTCTACAATGAGCAGTTCTTC. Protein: CASSHPGQVFYNEQFF.